One sample yielded the 3 T cell receptor beta chains listed below, sequenced in a study of identical twins. MiXCR, applied by TCRdb to the 5' RACE reads, yields one record per CDR3 protein. The sample holds 600,000 to 850,000 distinct CDR3 sequences, roughly 18% seen once. These same records also appear under a second study, on T cells expressing NK-cell markers.

Sample: PBMCs. The receptors come from a woman in her late teens or twenties in good health.

The chain joins TRBV5-1 to TRBJ2-5; 8 bases line up with TRBD1. V shed 4 bases and J 3 bases; nucleotides not matched to a gene: 5. The CDR3 spans 14 residues. Germline-derived CDR1 and CDR2 are SGHRS and YFSETQ. The CDR3 sequence is CASSQGTGEETQYF. The CDR3 DNA is TGCGCCAGCAGCCAAGGGACAGGAGAAGAGACCCAGTACTTC.

The gene calls are TRBV30 and TRBJ1-2; D perhaps matches TRBD1 (5 bases). Germline lookup yields CDR1 GTSNPN and CDR2 SVGIG (reference sequence). CDR3 size: 12 residues. The DNA of the CDR3 is TGTGCTAGGGACCGAGCTAACTATGGCTACACCTTC. Its protein product is CARDRANYGYTF.

This chain connects TRBV10-3 to TRBJ2-7; 7 bases are shared with TRBD2. V lost 3 bases, J lost 6 bases, and 11 bases stayed unmatched. CDR1 is ENHRY and CDR2 is SYGVKD in the germline V gene. This CDR3 spans 15 amino acids. The CDR3 loop is CAISDPWRGFREQYF. Here the CDR3 DNA reads TGTGCCATCAGTGACCCCTGGCGGGGGTTCCGCGAGCAGTACTTC.